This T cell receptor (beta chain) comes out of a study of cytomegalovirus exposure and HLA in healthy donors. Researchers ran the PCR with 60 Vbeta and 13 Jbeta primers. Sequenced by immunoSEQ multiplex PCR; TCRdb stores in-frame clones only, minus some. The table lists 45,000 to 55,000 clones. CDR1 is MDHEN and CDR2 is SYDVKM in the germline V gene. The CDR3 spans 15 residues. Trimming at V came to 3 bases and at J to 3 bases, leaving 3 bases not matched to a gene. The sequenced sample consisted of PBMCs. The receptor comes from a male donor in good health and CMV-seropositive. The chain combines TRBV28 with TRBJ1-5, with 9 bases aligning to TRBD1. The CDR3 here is CASSLGQGLNQPQHF. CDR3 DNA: TGTGCCAGCAGTTTGGGACAGGGCCTCAATCAGCCCCAGCATTTT.